Listed here are 21 T cell receptor beta chains from one sample, sequenced in a study of T cell changes during pregnancy in multiple sclerosis. Assay: immunoSEQ multiplex PCR; the TCRdb copy retains only in-frame clones and omits some. The sample yields about 64,000 clones, around 90% seen once. Source: peripheral blood, taken in the second trimester of pregnancy. These receptors came from a female donor in good health, enrolled as a control in a pregnancy study.

The V and J genes are TRBV2 and TRBJ2-1; 14 positions match TRBD2. Germline V CDR1 and CDR2: SNHLY, FYNNEI. The CDR3 is made up of 16 amino acids. V gave up 6 bases and J gave up 7 bases; unmatched junction bases: 8. The CDR3 loop is CASSPRTSGRSNEQFF. The CDR3 DNA reads TGTGCCAGCAGCCCTAGGACTAGCGGGAGGAGTAATGAGCAGTTCTTC. Full variable domain (rest looked up from reference TRBV2 and TRBJ2-1): EPEVTQTPSHQVTQMGQEVILRCVPISNHLYFYWYRQILGQKVEFLVSFYNNEISEKSEIFDDQFSVERPDGSNFTLKIRSTKLEDSAMYFCASSPRTSGRSNEQFFGPGTRLTVL.

This chain links TRBV4-2 with TRBJ1-2; 7 bases agree with TRBD1. The CDR3 length is 13 residues. Germline V CDR1 and CDR2: LGHNA, YNFKEQ. Trimming at V came to 2 bases and at J to 3 bases, leaving 0 bases not matched to a gene. The CDR3 DNA reads TGTGCCAGCAGCCAACAGGGGGACTATGGCTACACCTTC. It translates to CASSQQGDYGYTF.

The chain uses TRBV27 and TRBJ1-5; TRBD1 is a possible D gene (5 bases). This CDR3 comprises 16 residues. The germline V gene encodes CDR1 MNHEY and CDR2 SMNVEV (reference sequence). Trimming took 3 bases from V and 0 from J, leaving 12 bases between them. The CDR3 region is CASSFGGGYSNQPQHF. The CDR3 nucleotides are TGTGCCAGCAGTTTCGGCGGGGGGTATAGCAATCAGCCCCAGCATTTT.

This chain connects TRBV7-2 to TRBJ2-1; possibly TRBD2 for D (6 bases). Deletions cut 2 bases from V and 8 bases from J, with 16 bases between. The CDR3 runs to 15 residues. Germline V gene data show CDR1 as SGHTA and CDR2 as FQGNSA. The CDR3 nucleotides read TGTGCCAGCAGCTTATATTGGGGGGTCGGCGATGAGCAGTTCTTC. This codes for CASSLYWGVGDEQFF.

The chain employs TRBV28 and TRBJ1-1; D gene uncertain. This CDR3 comprises 14 residues. Trimming removed 8 bases from V and 0 bases from J, with 13 bases in between. Germline CDR1 and CDR2: MDHEN and SYDVKM. The CDR3 region is CASSPLELNTEAFF. In nucleotides, the CDR3 is TGTGCCAGCTCCCCTTTGGAGCTGAACACTGAAGCTTTCTTT.

The chain combines TRBV7-3 with TRBJ1-6; 8 nucleotides align to TRBD1. CDR1 and CDR2 from the germline V gene are SGHTA and FQGTGA. CDR3 length: 15 residues. The ends lost 4 bases at V and 5 bases at J; junction bases unmatched: 4. CDR3 sequence: CASSYGQGHNSPLHF. CDR3 nucleotide sequence: TGTGCCAGCAGCTACGGACAGGGCCATAATTCACCCCTCCACTTT.

The chain joins TRBV28 to TRBJ2-1, with 13 bases fitting TRBD2. The CDR3 totals 18 residues. The V gene end was trimmed by 0 bases and the J gene end by 0 bases; junction bases not matched to a gene: 2. CDR1 and CDR2 from the germline V gene are MDHEN and SYDVKM. The CDR3 region is CASSLWGLAGSSYNEQFF. The CDR3, as DNA: TGTGCCAGCAGTTTATGGGGACTAGCGGGGAGCTCCTACAATGAGCAGTTCTTC.

This chain uses TRBV28 with TRBJ1-5; D is perhaps TRBD1 (5 bases). The CDR3 is made up of 15 amino acids. Trimming left V 3 bases short and J 0 bases short, with 9 bases between. Germline V gene data show CDR1 as MDHEN and CDR2 as SYDVKM. Here the CDR3 DNA reads TGTGCCAGCAGTTTGGCAGGGATTAGCAATCAGCCCCAGCATTTT. Amino acids: CASSLAGISNQPQHF.

This chain joins TRBV28 and TRBJ2-7; D perhaps matches TRBD2 (6 bases). CDR1 is MDHEN, CDR2 SYDVKM, per germline. Trimming removed 5 bases from V and 4 bases from J, with 12 bases in between. The CDR3 runs 13 residues. For the CDR3, the DNA is TGTGCCAGCAGTCGCGGGATCGGTTACGAGCAGTACTTC. Protein: CASSRGIGYEQYF.

The rearrangement links TRBV27 to TRBJ2-7; D not resolved. The CDR3 spans 14 residues. With 8 bases removed from V and 0 bases from J, the gap between germline ends came to 14 bases. Germline-derived CDR1 and CDR2 are MNHEY and SMNVEV (reference sequence). CDR3 protein: CASSPSARSYEQYF. For the CDR3, the DNA is TGTGCCAGCTCCCCCAGCGCCCGCTCCTACGAGCAGTACTTC.

The chain links TRBV6-5 to TRBJ2-7; TRBD2 might be the D (6 bases). The CDR3 totals 13 residues. V lost 7 bases to trimming and J lost 3 bases, with 13 bases between them. Per germline, CDR1 MNHEY and CDR2 SVGAGI. The CDR3 region has the DNA TGTGCCAGCACCCGTAGCGGCCGCTACGAGCAGTACTTC. Translation gives CASTRSGRYEQYF.

The chain joins TRBV7-9 to TRBJ2-7; 7 positions match TRBD1. The V segment lost 3 bases and the J segment 11 bases; nucleotides outside the gene matches: 1. Germline V gives CDR1 SEHNR, CDR2 FQNEAQ (reference sequence). The CDR3 loop spans 10 amino acids. The CDR3, as DNA: TGTGCCAGCAGCTTTCAGGGGGAGTACTTC. Translated, it gives CASSFQGEYF.

Only one count was recorded for this clone. The chain carries TRBV5-1 and TRBJ1-6; no clear D. Trimming took 4 bases from V and 9 from J, leaving 17 bases between them. In germline, CDR1 is SGHRS, CDR2 YFSETQ. This CDR3 comprises 15 residues. The CDR3 nucleotides read TGCGCCAGCAGCCCCAGTCCGTTATCGGGTTCACCCCTCCACTTT. Translating gives CASSPSPLSGSPLHF.

The rearrangement uses TRBV7-8 and TRBJ2-7, with TRBD2 identical over 8 bases. The CDR3 length is 16 residues. The J segment lost 3 bases and the V segment lost 5 bases, leaving 12 bases of the junction unmatched. Germline loops: CDR1 SGHVS, CDR2 FQNEAQ. CDR3 in amino acids: CASSHQPGTRRYEQYF. CDR3 DNA: TGTGCCAGCAGCCACCAACCCGGGACTAGGCGCTACGAGCAGTACTTC.

The rearrangement uses TRBV2 and TRBJ1-1; tentative D call: TRBD1 (5 bases). In germline, CDR1 is SNHLY, CDR2 FYNNEI. The CDR3 is 15 residues long. The V and J ends lost 3 bases and 6 bases respectively, with 17 bases between them. The CDR3: CASSDGAVLPAEAFF. In DNA form, the CDR3 reads TGTGCCAGCAGTGATGGGGCCGTCCTCCCCGCTGAAGCTTTCTTT.

The chain employs TRBV7-8 and TRBJ2-1; 8 nucleotides align to TRBD2. Germline CDR1 and CDR2: SGHVS and FQNEAQ. The CDR3 sequence is 16 residues long. J was trimmed by 5 bases and V by 2 bases; bases with no gene match: 8. The CDR3: CASSLMASGWNNEQFF. The CDR3 DNA sequence: TGTGCCAGCAGCTTAATGGCTAGCGGGTGGAACAATGAGCAGTTCTTC.

The genes are TRBV23-1 and TRBJ2-7; D remains unclear. Being an ORF, TRBV23-1 has a function that is uncertain. The CDR3 consists of 12 residues. V lost 2 bases and J 5 bases, leaving 7 bases between the germline ends. DNA of the CDR3: TGCGCCAGCAGTCAAAACCCAGACGAGCAGTACTTC. Its protein product is CASSQNPDEQYF.

The chain carries TRBV4-1 and TRBJ2-1, with 9 bases that match TRBD2. Trimming took 3 bases from V and 5 from J; bases not matched to a gene: 8. Germline V CDR1 and CDR2: MGHRA, YSYEKL. The CDR3 is made up of 16 amino acids. Here the CDR3 DNA reads TGCGCCAGCAGCCAGCCCGCGGCGGGGGGGCACAATGAGCAGTTCTTC. Translated: CASSQPAAGGHNEQFF.

This clone occurred once. The chain links TRBV19 to TRBJ1-3, with D possibly TRBD1 on 5 matching bases. Trimming took 1 base from V and 2 from J, leaving 12 bases between them. This CDR3 contains 16 residues. Germline V CDR1 and CDR2: LNHDA, SQIVND (reference sequence). CDR3 amino acids: CASSIAGGFAGNTIYF. The CDR3 DNA reads as TGTGCCAGTAGTATAGCCGGGGGTTTTGCTGGAAACACCATATATTTT.

This clone was recorded only once. The chain's CDR3 is CSVITGTNYGYTF. Here the CDR3 DNA reads TGCAGCGTGATTACAGGGACCAACTATGGCTACACCTTC. This chain uses TRBV29-1 with TRBJ1-2; D perhaps matches TRBD1 (6 bases). The CDR3 is 13 residues long. CDR1 SQVTM and CDR2 ANQGSEA come from the germline V gene. The V gene lost 6 bases and the J gene lost 2 bases, with 13 bases spanning the gap.

The rearrangement joins TRBV10-3 to TRBJ1-1; no reliable D call. This CDR3 comprises 16 residues. Germline V lookup: CDR1 ENHRY, CDR2 SYGVKD. V was clipped by 0 bases and J by 0 bases, with 11 bases between them. The CDR3 region has the DNA TGTGCCATCAGTGAGTCGGAGGCACTAATGAACACTGAAGCTTTCTTT. Protein: CAISESEALMNTEAFF.